A single sample gave rise to the 23 T cell receptor beta chains below, sequenced in a study of post-analysis software for immune sequencing data. Whole-study findings and limits: Among four to six TRBV segments more frequent in patients than controls were TRBV5-6, TRBV5-1 and TRBV20-1.

Their recognized antigens are unknown. Included in the TCR beta cDNA libraries were unique molecular identifiers. From the PCR reads, TCRdb called clonotypes with MiXCR, one entry per CDR3 protein. The sample lists 650,000 to 850,000 distinct CDR3 sequences, 46% occurring once. Material: blood. The source of these receptors is a girl between 10 and 17 years old with multiple sclerosis.

The chain carries TRBV19 and TRBJ2-3; perhaps TRBD2 as D (6 bases). This CDR3 contains 15 residues. V was clipped by 9 bases and J by 0 bases, with 16 bases between them. The germline CDR1 and CDR2 sequences are LNHDA and SQIVND (reference sequence). Here the CDR3 reads CASRILADSTDTQYF. The CDR3 region has the DNA TGTGCCAGCAGAATTTTAGCGGATAGCACAGATACGCAGTATTTT.

A few counts support this clonotype. This CDR3 is CASSWGIEAGGLQETQYF. CDR3 coding DNA: TGTGCCAGCAGTTGGGGGATTGAAGCGGGAGGGCTACAAGAGACCCAGTACTTC. The V and J genes are TRBV28 and TRBJ2-5, with 10 positions matching TRBD2. The V gene's germline CDR1 is MDHEN and CDR2 SYDVKM. After removal of 4 bases from V and 2 bases from J, the junction contained 13 bases not matched to a gene. This CDR3 comprises 18 residues.

The chain is built from TRBV6-5 and TRBJ2-4; no definite D call. With 0 bases removed from V and 13 bases from J, the gap between germline ends came to 10 bases. CDR1 MNHEY and CDR2 SVGAGI come from the germline V gene. The CDR3 sequence is 12 residues long. CDR3 DNA sequence: TGTGCCAGCAGTTACTCGATAGGCAAGCAGTACTTC. It translates to CASSYSIGKQYF.

This clonotype came up a few times. V and J are TRBV5-8 and TRBJ2-6; unclear D gene. Germline loops: CDR1 SGHTS, CDR2 YDEGEE. V lost 4 bases to trimming and J lost 3 bases, with 11 bases between them. The CDR3 extends over 15 amino acids. CDR3 sequence: CASSLLRNGANVLTF. The CDR3 coding sequence is TGTGCCAGCAGCCTACTCAGGAATGGGGCCAACGTCCTGACTTTC.

The chain combines TRBV29-1 with TRBJ1-2, with a weak D call TRBD1 (5 bases). This CDR3 region has 13 residues. The germline V and J ends were trimmed by 6 bases and 2 bases, with 13 bases remaining between them. The germline V gene has CDR1 SQVTM and CDR2 ANQGSEA. Written as DNA, the CDR3 is TGCAGCGTCGGCCCGGGACCCAACTATGGCTACACCTTC. Its translation is CSVGPGPNYGYTF.

This clonotype was observed a handful of times. This chain links TRBV29-1 with TRBJ1-2; 7 bases fit TRBD1. CDR3 length: 12 residues. The germline gives CDR1 SQVTM, CDR2 ANQGSEA. Trimming removed 7 bases from V and 2 bases from J; junction bases left unmatched: 4. The CDR3 sequence: CSAPGQNYGYTF. The CDR3 nucleotides read TGCAGCGCCCCGGGACAGAACTATGGCTACACCTTC. Filled out from reference TRBV29-1 and TRBJ1-2, the complete variable domain reads SAVISQKPSRDICQRGTSLTIQCQVDSQVTMMFWYRQQPGQSLTLIATANQGSEATYESGFVIDKFPISRPNLTFSTLTVSNMSPEDSSIYLCSAPGQNYGYTFGSGTRLTVV.

This clonotype was seen a few times. The chain employs TRBV25-1 and TRBJ2-3; 11 positions agree with TRBD2. Losses at the gene ends were 3 bases for V and 3 bases for J; bases not matched to a gene: 8. CDR3 length equals 17 residues. Germline V gene sequence: CDR1 MGHDK, CDR2 SYGVNS. The CDR3 DNA follows: TGTGCCAGCAGTGATCCTTTAGCGGGAGGGCGTACAGATACGCAGTATTTT. Translation gives CASSDPLAGGRTDTQYF.

The chain employs TRBV27 and TRBJ1-2; no reliable D call. Germline lookup yields CDR1 MNHEY and CDR2 SMNVEV (reference sequence). Trimming cost V 4 bases and J 5 bases, with 14 bases left between them. There are 14 residues in the CDR3. In nucleotides, the CDR3 is TGTGCCAGCAGTTCGGACCGGGGAGTGTATGGCTACACCTTC. It specifies CASSSDRGVYGYTF.

This clonotype is a singleton in its sample. This chain joins TRBV7-2 and TRBJ2-7; TRBD2 matches at 10 bases. This CDR3 has 15 residues. Germline-derived CDR1 and CDR2 are SGHTA and FQGNSA. J was trimmed by 2 bases and V by 2 bases; bases with no gene match: 3. CDR3 coding DNA: TGTGCCAGCAGCTTATGGCTAGCGGGGGCCTACGAGCAGTACTTC. Its protein product is CASSLWLAGAYEQYF.

The sample holds a few counts of this clonotype. The junction and the germline gene differ at one end; a read error may be behind it. This chain links TRBV6-1 with TRBJ2-5; D possibly corresponds to TRBD2 (5 bases). The germline V gene encodes CDR1 MNHNS and CDR2 SASEGT. The CDR3 consists of 14 residues. The CDR3 bases are TGTGCCAGCAGCGCGAAACGGGATCAAGGGACCCAGTACTTC. Its protein product is CASSAKRDQGTQYF.

V and J are TRBV2 and TRBJ2-3, with D perhaps matching TRBD2 (6 bases). Germline V CDR1 and CDR2: SNHLY, FYNNEI. The CDR3 contains 15 residues. V was cut by 7 bases and J by 6 bases, with 20 bases left in between. The CDR3 coding sequence is TGTGCCAGCAACCGAGGGGACTCTACGGTGGATACGCAGTATTTT. Translated, it gives CASNRGDSTVDTQYF.

J is TRBJ2-7 and V is TRBV11-2; tentative D call: TRBD1 (6 bases). Per germline, CDR1 SGHAT and CDR2 FQNNGV. CDR3 length equals 14 residues. V was cut by 4 bases and J by 3 bases, with 13 bases left in between. The CDR3 region is CASSSLQGYYEQYF. The CDR3 nucleotides are TGTGCCAGCAGCTCGCTACAGGGTTACTACGAGCAGTACTTC.

The chain is built from TRBV7-2 and TRBJ1-4; unclear D gene. V was clipped by 6 bases and J by 0 bases, with 8 bases between them. The CDR3 extends over 14 amino acids. CDR1 is SGHTA, CDR2 FQGNSA, per germline. The CDR3 DNA follows: TGTGCCAGCAGAGACTCGGCAACTAATGAAAAACTGTTTTTT. It codes for CASRDSATNEKLFF.

This clonotype showed up just a few times. This chain links TRBV27 with TRBJ1-2, with D perhaps matching TRBD1 (5 bases). This CDR3 has 14 amino acids. Trimming pared 5 bases from V and 2 bases from J, leaving 12 bases between. CDR1 MNHEY and CDR2 SMNVEV come from the germline V gene (reference sequence). CDR3 sequence reads: CASSAGTENYGYTF. The CDR3 region has the DNA TGTGCCAGCAGTGCCGGGACGGAGAACTATGGCTACACCTTC.

The chain joins TRBV10-3 to TRBJ1-1; D call uncertain. CDR1 is ENHRY and CDR2 is SYGVKD in the germline V gene. With 11 bases removed from V and 1 base from J, the gap between germline ends came to 11 bases. This CDR3 has 12 amino acids. CDR3 coding DNA: TGTGCCTCCGCGCCAGGGAACACTGAAGCTTTCTTT. Translated: CASAPGNTEAFF.

The chain is built from TRBV5-1 and TRBJ2-1; 10 bases are a match to TRBD2. The germline V gene has CDR1 SGHRS and CDR2 YFSETQ. The CDR3 extends over 17 amino acids. Losses at the gene ends were 0 bases for V and 0 bases for J; bases not matched to a gene: 3. CDR3 in amino acids: CASSLGTSGLSYNEQFF. In nucleotides, the CDR3 is TGCGCCAGCAGCTTGGGGACTAGCGGCCTCTCCTACAATGAGCAGTTCTTC.

J is TRBJ2-7 and V is TRBV7-9, with D possibly being TRBD1 (5 bases). This CDR3 spans 14 amino acids. Per the germline V gene, CDR1 is SEHNR and CDR2 is FQNEAQ (reference sequence). Trimming took off 3 bases at V and 2 bases at J, with 11 bases between the two ends. The chain's CDR3 is CASSLGQVTYEQYF. The DNA for the CDR3 is TGTGCCAGCAGCTTGGGGCAGGTCACCTACGAGCAGTACTTC.

The chain links TRBV20-1 to TRBJ2-3; D perhaps matches TRBD2 (7 bases). Germline lookup yields CDR1 DFQATT and CDR2 SNEGSKA (reference sequence). The CDR3 extends over 15 amino acids. V lost 6 bases, J lost 8 bases, and 24 bases lay in between. The CDR3 DNA is TGCAGTGCCGTTGGACTAGTGTTAGGAGGGGGTACGCAGTATTTT. It specifies CSAVGLVLGGGTQYF.

The table lists this clonotype with a few counts. This chain connects TRBV5-6 to TRBJ2-5, with D perhaps given as TRBD1 or TRBD2 (5 bases each). The CDR3 sequence is 17 residues long. Germline V gives CDR1 SGHDT, CDR2 YYEEEE. Trimming took 1 base from V and 0 from J, leaving 16 bases between them. The CDR3 loop is CASSLPWRRDDQETQYF. Here the CDR3 DNA reads TGTGCCAGCAGCTTGCCATGGCGACGGGACGACCAAGAGACCCAGTACTTC.

In this sample, this clonotype turned up a few times. The V and J genes are TRBV20-1 and TRBJ2-1; 11 positions match TRBD2. Germline lookup yields CDR1 DFQATT and CDR2 SNEGSKA (reference sequence). Trimming removed 6 bases from V and 4 bases from J; junction bases left unmatched: 11. The CDR3 runs to 16 residues. The CDR3 region is CSAHSGTSGQYNEQFF. As DNA, the CDR3 is TGCAGTGCACACTCCGGGACTAGCGGTCAGTACAATGAGCAGTTCTTC.

The J gene is TRBJ2-7, the V gene TRBV9; D uncertain. The CDR3 is made up of 13 amino acids. CDR1 is SGDLS and CDR2 is YYNGEE in the germline V gene. The V gene lost 0 bases and the J gene lost 0 bases, with 4 bases spanning the gap. Here the CDR3 reads CASSVDASYEQYF. CDR3 nucleotides: TGTGCCAGCAGCGTAGATGCCTCCTACGAGCAGTACTTC.

The chain recombines TRBV9 with TRBJ2-1, with 8 bases matching TRBD2. The CDR3 loop spans 15 amino acids. Trimming cost V 5 bases and J 8 bases; bases outside gene matches: 12. CDR1 and CDR2 from the germline V gene are SGDLS and YYNGEE. CDR3 bases: TGTGCCAGCAGTTCTATAGCGGGGTCTCTCGATGAGCAGTTCTTC. As protein: CASSSIAGSLDEQFF.

V and J are TRBV20-1 and TRBJ2-5; the match to TRBD2 covers 7 bases. V lost 0 bases and J lost 5; bases outside the gene matches: 6. CDR3 length: 14 residues. Germline values: CDR1 DFQATT, CDR2 SNEGSKA (reference sequence). The CDR3 is CSARDPWGGETQYF. As DNA, the CDR3 is TGCAGTGCTAGAGATCCTTGGGGGGGGGAGACCCAGTACTTC.